This T cell receptor beta chain was retrieved from a study of CD8+CD57+ T cells in acquired aplastic anemia. Overall study results and limits: Overlap between patients and controls comprised 25 to 35 CD8+ CDR3 sequences.

CD8+CD57+ cell expansion, shown by flow cytometry, had occurred in the patients selected for sequencing. The CDR3 is 16 residues long. From germline, CDR1 is ENHRY and CDR2 SYGVKD. V lost 5 bases and J lost 6; bases outside the gene matches: 8. Profiles of TCR beta VDJ and CDR3 were generated from a genomic DNA template. TCRdb used MiXCR to reprocess the reads, holding one entry per CDR3 protein. The data contain 200,000 to 250,000 distinct CDR3 sequences, roughly 53% of them singletons. Turning to this clonotype: The antigen is undetermined.

The source is a human donor with aplastic anemia. Sequenced: sorted CD4+, CD8+, or CD8+CD57+ T cells (not recorded which) from PBMCs. The rearrangement links TRBV10-3 to TRBJ2-7, with 15 nucleotides matching TRBD2. CDR3 sequence reads: CAISKGLAGGPSEQYF. CDR3 DNA: TGTGCCATCAGTAAGGGACTAGCGGGAGGCCCTAGCGAGCAGTACTTC.